This T cell receptor beta chain was captured in a study of T cell responses to AZD1222 COVID-19 vaccine. Study details: The analysis combined second doses at about 4 or about 12 weeks. Study-level points and caveats: At baseline, seropositivity was found in only 6 or 7 AZD1222 recipients. Spike-specific TCR breadth and depth rose after two AZD1222 doses. Variant regions that are unmutated are reportedly the target of nearly half of spike-specific TCRs.

Turning to this clone: What it binds is not known.

Sequenced by immunoSEQ multiplex PCR; TCRdb stores in-frame clones only, minus some. Among about 100,000 clones, 86% were seen once, and the ten largest hold about 1.5%. The CDR3 spans 13 residues. V was pared by 4 bases and J by 0 bases, with 6 bases between. Per germline, CDR1 MGHRA and CDR2 YSYEKL. V is TRBV4-1 and J is TRBJ1-1; D unresolved. This clonotype was obtained from an adult in good health. The specimen was peripheral blood, collected on day 0 of AZD1222 vaccination. The CDR3 nucleotides are TGCGCCAGCAGCCTTGCAATGAACACTGAAGCTTTCTTT. This encodes CASSLAMNTEAFF.